This entry lists 10 T cell receptor beta chains sequenced from one sample in a study of shared clonotypes between healthy human individuals. TCRdb's table, derived via immunoSEQ multiplex PCR, lists solely in-frame clones and lacks some. The table lists roughly 2,500,000 clones, 80% to 95% of them singletons. The sequenced sample was naive CD4+ T cells from PBMCs. The subset is: CD45RA+ positively selected. The receptors come from a man younger than 30 in good health. Some clones in this sample may be carry-over from other donors' samples.

V is TRBV6-5 and J is TRBJ1-2; 7 bases map to TRBD1. CDR3 length: 14 amino acids. CDR1 and CDR2 from the germline V gene are MNHEY and SVGAGI. V lost 6 bases, J lost 5 bases, and 9 bases stayed unmatched. The CDR3 DNA reads TGTGCCAGCAGCTTTTCGGACAGGAGATATGGCTACACCTTC. Amino acids: CASSFSDRRYGYTF.

The genes are TRBV7-2 and TRBJ1-1, with D uncertain. This CDR3 contains 15 residues. Trimming removed 0 bases at V and 7 bases at J, with 15 bases between. Germline CDR1 SGHTA, CDR2 FQGNSA. The CDR3 region has the DNA TGTGCCAGCAGCTTAGCGCGCCCACCTCGAGGTGAAGCTTTCTTT. This encodes CASSLARPPRGEAFF.

CDR3 DNA sequence: TGTGCCAGCAGCTCCAGGTCAGGGGGCTTGGGGGAGACCCAGTACTTC. Translated: CASSSRSGGLGETQYF. The chain has TRBV5-4 and TRBJ2-5; TRBD1 aligns across 8 bases. CDR3 length equals 16 residues. J was trimmed by 5 bases and V by 3 bases; bases with no gene match: 12. CDR1 and CDR2 (germline): SGHNT, YYREEE (reference sequence). The variable domain in full, completed from reference TRBV5-4 and TRBJ2-5, reads ETGVTQSPTHLIKTRGQQVTLRCSSQSGHNTVSWYQQALGQGPQFIFQYYREEENGRGNFPPRFSGLQFPNYSSELNVNALELDDSALYLCASSSRSGGLGETQYFGPGTRLLVL.

The chain joins TRBV29-1 to TRBJ2-7; D is unclear. The CDR3 loop spans 15 amino acids. The ends were cut back, 2 bases at V and 0 bases at J, with 14 bases in the middle. Germline V gives CDR1 SQVTM, CDR2 ANQGSEA. In nucleotides, the CDR3 is TGCAGCGTTGAAATGTCAACCATAGGCTCCTACGAGCAGTACTTC. Protein: CSVEMSTIGSYEQYF.

This sequence joins TRBV6-5 and TRBJ2-3; no clear D. Germline V gives CDR1 MNHEY, CDR2 SVGAGI. This CDR3 contains 13 residues. Trimming took 3 bases from V and 2 from J, leaving 6 bases between them. Here the CDR3 DNA reads TGTGCCAGCAGTTATTGGAACACAGATACGCAGTATTTT. Protein sequence: CASSYWNTDTQYF.

The chain joins TRBV27 to TRBJ1-5, with TRBD1 identical over 9 bases. This CDR3 is built from 15 residues. Germline CDR1 reads MNHEY; CDR2 reads SMNVEV (reference sequence). After removal of 6 bases from V and 2 bases from J, the junction contained 5 bases not matched to a gene. The CDR3 protein is CASRPGTGRNQPQHF. The CDR3 nucleotides read TGTGCCAGCAGACCGGGGACAGGGCGCAATCAGCCCCAGCATTTT.

The V gene is TRBV6-6, the J gene TRBJ2-7; D possibly corresponds to TRBD1 (6 bases). Looked up from germline, CDR1 is MNHNY and CDR2 is SVGAGI (reference sequence). V was pared by 6 bases and J by 3 bases, with 18 bases between. This CDR3 is 15 amino acids long. The CDR3 is CASSLTVGHRYEQYF. DNA of the CDR3: TGTGCCAGCAGCCTTACCGTGGGACACCGCTACGAGCAGTACTTC.

This clone is a singleton in its sample. The rearrangement joins TRBV7-9 to TRBJ2-1; tentative D call: TRBD2 (5 bases). This CDR3 is built from 17 residues. CDR1 SEHNR and CDR2 FQNEAQ come from the germline V gene (reference sequence). V shed 5 bases and J shed 0 bases, with 17 bases lying between them. CDR3 region: CASSPTLRTSSYNEQFF. CDR3 DNA: TGTGCCAGCAGCCCCACCCTCCGGACTTCCTCCTACAATGAGCAGTTCTTC. Variable domain in full (rest from reference TRBV7-9 and TRBJ2-1): DTGVSQNPRHKITKRGQNVTFRCDPISEHNRLYWYRQTLGQGPEFLTYFQNEAQLEKSRLLSDRFSAERPKGSFSTLEIQRTEQGDSAMYLCASSPTLRTSSYNEQFFGPGTRLTVL.

V and J are TRBV5-1 and TRBJ2-4, with D tentatively TRBD2 (6 bases). Germline V gene sequence: CDR1 SGHRS, CDR2 YFSETQ. With 2 bases removed from V and 3 bases from J, the gap between germline ends came to 21 bases. The CDR3 is 18 amino acids. The CDR3 loop reads CASSFPPGSPSGKNIQYF. The CDR3 nucleotides read TGCGCCAGCAGCTTCCCACCCGGGAGCCCATCGGGCAAAAACATTCAGTACTTC.

This clone was counted once. V gene TRBV6-5 combines with J gene TRBJ2-7, with D unclear. Per germline, CDR1 MNHEY and CDR2 SVGAGI. V dropped 6 bases and J dropped 3 bases, with 18 bases sitting between them. The CDR3 contains 15 residues. The CDR3 DNA sequence: TGTGCCAGCAGCCCCCAAGGACGGCTACGCTACGAGCAGTACTTC. Residues: CASSPQGRLRYEQYF.